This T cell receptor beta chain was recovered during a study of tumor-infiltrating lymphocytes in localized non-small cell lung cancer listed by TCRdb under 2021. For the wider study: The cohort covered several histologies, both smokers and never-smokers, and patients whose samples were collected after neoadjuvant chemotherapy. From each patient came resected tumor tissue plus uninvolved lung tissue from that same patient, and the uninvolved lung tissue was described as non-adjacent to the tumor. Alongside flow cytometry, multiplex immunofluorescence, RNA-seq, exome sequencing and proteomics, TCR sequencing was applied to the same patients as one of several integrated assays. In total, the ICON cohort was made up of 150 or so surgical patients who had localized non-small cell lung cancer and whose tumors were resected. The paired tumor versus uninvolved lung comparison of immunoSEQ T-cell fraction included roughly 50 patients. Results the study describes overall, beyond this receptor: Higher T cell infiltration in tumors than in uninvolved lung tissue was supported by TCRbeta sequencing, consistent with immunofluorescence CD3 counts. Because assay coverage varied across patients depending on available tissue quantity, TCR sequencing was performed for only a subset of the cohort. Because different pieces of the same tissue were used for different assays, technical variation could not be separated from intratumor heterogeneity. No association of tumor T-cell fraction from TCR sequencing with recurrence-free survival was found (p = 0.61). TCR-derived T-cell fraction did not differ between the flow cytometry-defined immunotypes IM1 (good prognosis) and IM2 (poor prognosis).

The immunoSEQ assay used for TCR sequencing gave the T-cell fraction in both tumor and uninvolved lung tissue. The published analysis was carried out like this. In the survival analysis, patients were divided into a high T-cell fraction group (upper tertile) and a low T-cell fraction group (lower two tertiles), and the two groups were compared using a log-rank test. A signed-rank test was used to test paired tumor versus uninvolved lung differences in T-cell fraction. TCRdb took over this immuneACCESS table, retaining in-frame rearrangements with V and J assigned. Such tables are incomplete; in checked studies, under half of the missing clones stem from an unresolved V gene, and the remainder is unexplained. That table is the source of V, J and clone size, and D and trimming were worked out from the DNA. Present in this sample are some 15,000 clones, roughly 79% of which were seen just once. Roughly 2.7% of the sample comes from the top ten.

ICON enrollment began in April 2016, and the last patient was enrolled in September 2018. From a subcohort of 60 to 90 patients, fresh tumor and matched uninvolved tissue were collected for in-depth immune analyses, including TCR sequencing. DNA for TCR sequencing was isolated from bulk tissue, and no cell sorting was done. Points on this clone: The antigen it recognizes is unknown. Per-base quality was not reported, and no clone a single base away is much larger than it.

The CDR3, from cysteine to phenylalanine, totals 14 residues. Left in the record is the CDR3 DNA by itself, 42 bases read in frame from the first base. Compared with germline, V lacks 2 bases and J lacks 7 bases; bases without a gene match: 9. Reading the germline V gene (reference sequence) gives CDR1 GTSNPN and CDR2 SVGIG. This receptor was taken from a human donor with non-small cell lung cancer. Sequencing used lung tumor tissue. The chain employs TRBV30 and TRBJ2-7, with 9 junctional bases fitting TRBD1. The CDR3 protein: CAWSSGTGRLEQYF. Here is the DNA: TGTGCCTGGAGTTCCGGGACAGGGCGATTGGAGCAGTACTTC. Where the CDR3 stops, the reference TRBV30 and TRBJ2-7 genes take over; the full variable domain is SQTIHQWPATLVQPVGSPLSLECTVEGTSNPNLYWYRQAAGRGLQLLFYSVGIGQISSEVPQNLSASRPQDRQFILSSKKLLLSDSGFYLCAWSSGTGRLEQYFGPGTRLTVT.